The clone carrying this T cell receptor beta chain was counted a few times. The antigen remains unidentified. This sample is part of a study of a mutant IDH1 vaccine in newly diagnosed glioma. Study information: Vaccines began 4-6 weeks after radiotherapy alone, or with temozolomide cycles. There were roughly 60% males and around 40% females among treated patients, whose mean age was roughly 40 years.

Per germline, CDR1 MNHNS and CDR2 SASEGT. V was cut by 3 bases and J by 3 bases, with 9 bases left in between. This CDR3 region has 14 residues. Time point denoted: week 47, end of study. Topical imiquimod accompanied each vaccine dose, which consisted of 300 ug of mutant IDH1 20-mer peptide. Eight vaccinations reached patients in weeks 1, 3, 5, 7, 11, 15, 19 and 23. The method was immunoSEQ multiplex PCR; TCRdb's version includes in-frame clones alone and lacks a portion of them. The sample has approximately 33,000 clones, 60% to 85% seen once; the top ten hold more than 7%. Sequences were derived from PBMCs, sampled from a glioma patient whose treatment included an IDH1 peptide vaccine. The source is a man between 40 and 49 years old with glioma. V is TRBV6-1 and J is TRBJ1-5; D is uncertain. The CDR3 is CASSENWNNQPQHF. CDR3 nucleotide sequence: TGTGCCAGCAGTGAGAATTGGAACAATCAGCCCCAGCATTTT.